These 16 T cell receptor beta chains were sequenced from one sample in a study of PD-1 blockade in classical Hodgkin lymphoma. Sequencing used immunoSEQ multiplex PCR; TCRdb keeps in-frame clones, though not all of them. This table has about 15,000 clones, around 84% appearing once. Each of the patients experienced relapse following autologous stem cell transplantation, and their brentuximab vedotin exposure differed. This specimen was peripheral blood mononuclear cells (PBMCs), taken at baseline. The source is a human donor with classical Hodgkin lymphoma.

The genes are TRBV13 and TRBJ1-1; D unclear. Germline V lookup: CDR1 PRHDT, CDR2 FYEKMQ (reference sequence). CDR3 length equals 17 residues. V was trimmed by 0 bases and J by 5 bases, leaving 19 bases between them. CDR3 sequence: CASSLGPGMTLGTEAFF. CDR3 DNA sequence: TGTGCCAGCAGCTTAGGGCCCGGGATGACCTTGGGAACTGAAGCTTTCTTT.

This clone was seen once. The chain combines TRBV19 with TRBJ2-6, with D uncertain. V dropped 1 base and J dropped 2 bases, with 3 bases sitting between them. Germline CDR1 and CDR2: LNHDA and SQIVND (reference sequence). The CDR3 runs to 14 residues. For the CDR3, the DNA is TGTGCCAGTAGTATAGGCGCTGGGGCCAACGTCCTGACTTTC. The encoded protein is CASSIGAGANVLTF. Combining the CDR3 with reference TRBV19 and TRBJ2-6 gives the whole variable domain DGGITQSPKYLFRKEGQNVTLSCEQNLNHDAMYWYRQDPGQGLRLIYYSQIVNDFQKGDIAEGYSVSREKKESFPLTVTSAQKNPTAFYLCASSIGAGANVLTFGAGSRLTVL.

The chain joins TRBV29-1 to TRBJ1-2; D may be TRBD1 (5 bases). Germline assignment: CDR1 SQVTM and CDR2 ANQGSEA. The CDR3 extends over 13 amino acids. V lost 2 bases and J lost 4, with 11 bases in between. CDR3: CSVEPGSSYGYTF. The DNA of the CDR3 is TGCAGCGTTGAACCAGGGTCGAGCTATGGCTACACCTTC.

This rearrangement joins TRBV2 to TRBJ1-6; no firm D call. V was cut by 3 bases and J by 9 bases, with 18 bases left in between. The CDR3 is 16 residues long. Germline V gene sequence: CDR1 SNHLY, CDR2 FYNNEI. Here the CDR3 reads CASSDRIQSWGSPLHF. CDR3 coding DNA: TGTGCCAGCAGTGACAGGATACAGTCCTGGGGTTCACCCCTCCACTTT.

The V call is TRBV2, the J call TRBJ2-7; D not resolved. Trimming pared 3 bases from V and 0 bases from J, leaving 9 bases between. The CDR3 has 14 amino acids. Germline CDR1 and CDR2: SNHLY and FYNNEI. The CDR3 DNA follows: TGTGCCAGCAGTGACGACTCGAGCTCCTACGAGCAGTACTTC. This translates into CASSDDSSSYEQYF.

This chain links TRBV5-6 with TRBJ1-4; D unclear. The germline gives CDR1 SGHDT, CDR2 YYEEEE. Trimming took off 3 bases at V and 6 bases at J, with 24 bases between the two ends. The CDR3 extends over 18 amino acids. The chain's CDR3 is CASSSFGTQSPRDEKLFF. The DNA of the CDR3 is TGTGCCAGCAGCTCTTTTGGCACCCAGAGCCCCCGGGATGAAAAACTGTTTTTT.

The chain carries TRBV19 and TRBJ2-7; possible D gene TRBD1, 6 bases. The V end was cut by 3 bases, the J end by 2 bases, with 8 bases between. Germline V gene lookup returns CDR1 LNHDA and CDR2 SQIVND (reference sequence). CDR3 size: 13 residues. The CDR3 bases are TGTGCCAGTAGTATGCGACAGGCCTACGAGCAGTACTTC. Protein: CASSMRQAYEQYF. Variable domain in full (rest from reference TRBV19 and TRBJ2-7): DGGITQSPKYLFRKEGQNVTLSCEQNLNHDAMYWYRQDPGQGLRLIYYSQIVNDFQKGDIAEGYSVSREKKESFPLTVTSAQKNPTAFYLCASSMRQAYEQYFGPGTRLTVT.

Concerning this clone: At the DNA level, this CDR3 is encoded by other sequences in the same sample as well. The CDR3 loop reads CASSKKGRACREQYF. CDR3 bases: TGTGCCAGCAGCAAAAAGGGGCGGGCCTGCCGGGAGCAGTACTTC. The rearrangement uses TRBV21-1 and TRBJ2-7. TRBV21-1 is described as a pseudogene. The CDR3 totals 15 residues.

The chain uses TRBV5-1 and TRBJ2-1, with D possibly matching TRBD2 (5 bases). Per germline, CDR1 SGHRS and CDR2 YFSETQ. The CDR3 runs to 13 residues. V was shortened by 4 bases and J by 6 bases, with 11 bases between the two germline ends. As DNA, the CDR3 is TGCGCCAGCAGCCCCCTGAGCGGCAATGAGCAGTTCTTC. Translated, it gives CASSPLSGNEQFF.

This clone is medium-sized (0.01 to 0.1%). V and J are TRBV27 and TRBJ1-5; a weak D match, TRBD1 (5 bases). The V and J ends lost 8 bases and 0 bases respectively, with 11 bases between them. The CDR3 runs to 14 residues. CDR1 and CDR2 (germline): MNHEY, SMNVEV (reference sequence). CDR3 residues: CASSGGYSNQPQHF. The CDR3 region has the DNA TGTGCCAGCTCCGGGGGGTATAGCAATCAGCCCCAGCATTTT.

This clone was seen once. The chain combines TRBV5-1 with TRBJ1-6; possible D gene TRBD1, 6 bases. The CDR3 length is 15 residues. Germline loops: CDR1 SGHRS, CDR2 YFSETQ. Trimming shortened V by 0 bases and J by 5 bases, and 9 bases separated the two germline ends. The CDR3 DNA reads as TGCGCCAGCAGCTTGGACAGGGTCCATAATTCACCCCTCCACTTT. Protein product: CASSLDRVHNSPLHF. Complete variable domain (other parts from reference TRBV5-1 and TRBJ1-6): KAGVTQTPRYLIKTRGQQVTLSCSPISGHRSVSWYQQTPGQGLQFLFEYFSETQRNKGNFPGRFSGRQFSNSRSEMNVSTLELGDSALYLCASSLDRVHNSPLHFGNGTRLTVT.

The V gene is TRBV9, the J gene TRBJ2-3; a weak D match, TRBD1 (5 bases). The CDR3 is 15 residues long. Trimming removed 1 base at V and 5 bases at J, with 14 bases between. In germline, CDR1 is SGDLS, CDR2 YYNGEE. The CDR3 reads CASSVRAGFGDTQYF. The CDR3 nucleotides read TGTGCCAGCAGCGTACGGGCAGGGTTTGGAGATACGCAGTATTTT. Using reference TRBV9 and TRBJ2-3 for the parts outside the CDR3, the full variable domain is DSGVTQTPKHLITATGQRVTLRCSPRSGDLSVYWYQQSLDQGLQFLIQYYNGEERAKGNILERFSAQQFPDLHSELNLSSLELGDSALYFCASSVRAGFGDTQYFGPGTRLTVL.

The chain links TRBV9 to TRBJ2-1; 8 positions match TRBD1. CDR3 length equals 15 residues. Germline V CDR1 and CDR2: SGDLS, YYNGEE. V lost 1 base and J lost 8; bases outside the gene matches: 8. CDR3 loop: CASSVTGQDVDEQFF. The CDR3 DNA is TGTGCCAGCAGCGTAACGGGACAGGACGTGGATGAGCAGTTCTTC.

This chain links TRBV7-2 with TRBJ2-2; possible D gene TRBD2, 6 bases. V was pared by 4 bases and J by 6 bases, with 24 bases between. This CDR3 region has 18 residues. The germline CDR1 and CDR2 sequences are SGHTA and FQGNSA. The CDR3: CASSSRGGAGSYAGELFF. Written as DNA, the CDR3 is TGTGCCAGCAGCTCCCGGGGTGGGGCGGGATCGTACGCCGGGGAGCTGTTTTTT. Drawing the rest from reference TRBV7-2 and TRBJ2-2, the complete variable domain is GAGVSQSPSNKVTEKGKDVELRCDPISGHTALYWYRQSLGQGLEFLIYFQGNSAPDKSGLPSDRFSAERTGGSVSTLTIQRTQQEDSAVYLCASSSRGGAGSYAGELFFGEGSRLTVL.

This chain uses TRBV11-1 with TRBJ2-7, with 10 bases matching TRBD2. Germline loops: CDR1 SGHAT, CDR2 FQDESV (reference sequence). J lost 1 base, V lost 2 bases, and 11 bases had no gene match. This CDR3 spans 18 amino acids. This CDR3 reads CASSLLSPLAGESYEQYF. In nucleotides, the CDR3 is TGTGCCAGCAGCTTACTTTCCCCTCTAGCGGGAGAATCCTACGAGCAGTACTTC.

The chain couples TRBV27 to TRBJ1-3, with TRBD1 identical over 9 bases. With 6 bases clipped from V and 0 bases from J, the junction kept 12 bases outside the gene matches. CDR3 length equals 18 residues. CDR1 and CDR2 from the germline V gene are MNHEY and SMNVEV (reference sequence). CDR3 protein: CASRPIVGQGSSGNTIYF. The DNA of the CDR3 is TGTGCCAGCAGACCGATCGTTGGACAGGGGTCCTCTGGAAACACCATATATTTT.